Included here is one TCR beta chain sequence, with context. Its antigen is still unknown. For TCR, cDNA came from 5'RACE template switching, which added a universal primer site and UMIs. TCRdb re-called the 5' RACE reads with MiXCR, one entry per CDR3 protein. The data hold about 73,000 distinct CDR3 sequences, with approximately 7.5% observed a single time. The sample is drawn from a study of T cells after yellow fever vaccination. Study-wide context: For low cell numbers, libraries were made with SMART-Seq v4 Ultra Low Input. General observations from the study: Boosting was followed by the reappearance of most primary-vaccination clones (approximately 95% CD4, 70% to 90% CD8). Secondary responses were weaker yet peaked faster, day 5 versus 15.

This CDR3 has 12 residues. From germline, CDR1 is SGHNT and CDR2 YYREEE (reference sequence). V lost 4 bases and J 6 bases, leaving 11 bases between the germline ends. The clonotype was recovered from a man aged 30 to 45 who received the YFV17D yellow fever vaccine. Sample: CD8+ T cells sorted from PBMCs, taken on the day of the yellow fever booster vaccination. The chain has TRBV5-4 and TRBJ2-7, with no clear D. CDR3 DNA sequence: TGTGCCAGCAGCCGCCAGGACCGCGAGCAGTACTTC. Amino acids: CASSRQDREQYF.